This T cell receptor (beta chain) was sequenced in a study of T cells after yellow fever vaccination. The CDR3 has 15 amino acids. Germline assignment: CDR1 MNHEY and CDR2 SVGAGI. The V gene lost 3 bases and the J gene lost 6 bases, with 12 bases spanning the gap. Comments on this clonotype: Antigen: not known.

TCRdb passed the 5' RACE reads through MiXCR, listing each CDR3 protein once. The sample lists some 320,000 distinct CDR3 sequences; approximately 4.5% were seen once. Study outcomes and limitations: Weaker, the secondary response peaked sooner, at day 5 versus 15.

The gene calls are TRBV6-5 and TRBJ1-6; D may be TRBD1 (5 bases). The specimen comprised PBMCs, sampled 15 days after the yellow fever booster vaccination. The TCR sequence derives from a man between 18 and 29 years old who received the YFV17D yellow fever vaccine. This CDR3 reads CASSYGGRLNSPLHF. For the CDR3, the DNA is TGTGCCAGCAGTTATGGGGGTCGGCTTAATTCACCCCTCCACTTT.